A single sample gave rise to the 13 T cell receptor beta chains below, sequenced in a study of Tregs in tolerant kidney transplant recipients. Mixed chimerism was transient after nonmyeloablative marrow transplants from related graft donors. TCRdb's copy holds only in-frame clones and misses some; the assay was immunoSEQ multiplex PCR. This table has about 55,000 clones, about 90% appearing once. The sequencing here drew on CD8+ T cells from blood (PBMCs), taken 24 months after the transplant. The receptors originated from a human patient who received a combined kidney and bone marrow transplant. These T cells may partly come from the graft donor.

V and J are TRBV13 and TRBJ2-1; D is possibly TRBD2 (6 bases). The V gene lost 5 bases and the J gene lost 5 bases, with 16 bases spanning the gap. CDR3 length equals 15 residues. CDR1 is PRHDT, CDR2 FYEKMQ, per germline (reference sequence). The CDR3 DNA follows: TGTGCCAGCAGCGTGGTTGTTAGCGGACACAATGAGCAGTTCTTC. Its protein is CASSVVVSGHNEQFF.

The chain couples TRBV4-1 to TRBJ2-7; possible D gene TRBD1, 6 bases. CDR1 MGHRA and CDR2 YSYEKL come from the germline V gene. V was clipped by 0 bases and J by 6 bases, with 21 bases between them. The CDR3 contains 17 residues. CDR3 in DNA: TGCGCCAGCAGCCAAGATGCCGCCGGGCCCAGGGGCCCCGAGCAGTACTTC. Encoded protein: CASSQDAAGPRGPEQYF.

The rearrangement joins TRBV6-5 to TRBJ1-1, with D perhaps TRBD1 (5 bases). The germline gives CDR1 MNHEY, CDR2 SVGAGI. CDR3 length: 14 residues. Trimming took 0 bases from V and 3 from J, leaving 8 bases between them. The CDR3 coding sequence is TGTGCCAGCAGTTACTCGTGGGGCGACACTGAAGCTTTCTTT. Its translation is CASSYSWGDTEAFF.

The gene calls are TRBV19 and TRBJ2-5; 12 bases fit TRBD2. CDR3 length: 15 amino acids. With V trimmed by 11 bases and J by 5 bases, 12 bases remained unmatched. Germline V gene data show CDR1 as LNHDA and CDR2 as SQIVND (reference sequence). CDR3: CASGLAGLVWETQYF. CDR3 bases: TGTGCCTCCGGACTAGCGGGACTGGTGTGGGAGACCCAGTACTTC.

The genes are TRBV7-8 and TRBJ2-2; D perhaps matches TRBD2 (5 bases). Germline V lookup: CDR1 SGHVS, CDR2 FQNEAQ. Trimming removed 1 base at V and 2 bases at J, with 11 bases between. CDR3 length equals 16 residues. This CDR3 reads CASSLVVRANTGELFF. CDR3 sequence (DNA): TGTGCCAGCAGCTTAGTGGTGAGGGCAAACACCGGGGAGCTGTTTTTT.

The chain links TRBV5-6 to TRBJ1-5; TRBD1 is a possible D gene (5 bases). CDR1 is SGHDT, CDR2 YYEEEE, per germline. The CDR3 contains 14 residues. Trimming removed 3 bases from V and 4 bases from J, with 11 bases in between. The CDR3 spells CASSWGVVNQPQHF. CDR3 bases: TGTGCCAGCAGCTGGGGGGTGGTGAATCAGCCCCAGCATTTT.

The chain employs TRBV25-1 and TRBJ1-1; D remains unclear. In germline, CDR1 is MGHDK, CDR2 SYGVNS. V lost 0 bases, J lost 3 bases, and 14 bases lay in between. The CDR3 contains 16 residues. CDR3 bases: TGTGCCAGCAGTGAATATCCTCGGGGATTTCACACTGAAGCTTTCTTT. It specifies CASSEYPRGFHTEAFF.

The J gene is TRBJ2-5, the V gene TRBV11-2; tentative D call: TRBD1 (6 bases). The DNA end is a closer match to TRBJ2-7, so the J assignment may be wrong. The CDR3 contains 15 residues. Germline loops: CDR1 SGHAT, CDR2 FQNNGV. CDR3 sequence reads: CASSLVRTASYEQYF. The DNA for the CDR3 is TGTGCCAGCAGCTTAGTCAGGACAGCCTCCTACGAGCAGTACTTC.

The chain links TRBV7-2 to TRBJ2-5; 9 bases match TRBD1. The CDR3 extends over 17 amino acids. Trimming took 4 bases from V and 4 from J; bases not matched to a gene: 13. CDR1 and CDR2 from the germline V gene are SGHTA and FQGNSA. CDR3 region: CASSSGTGSGRGETQYF. The CDR3 DNA reads TGTGCCAGCAGCTCCGGGACAGGGTCGGGAAGAGGAGAGACCCAGTACTTC.

The chain combines TRBV9 with TRBJ2-1, with TRBD2 as a possible D gene (6 bases). The V and J ends lost 4 bases and 4 bases respectively, with 9 bases between them. CDR3 length: 13 amino acids. Looked up from germline, CDR1 is SGDLS and CDR2 is YYNGEE. The DNA for the CDR3 is TGTGCCAGCAGCTACGGGACTTACAATGAGCAGTTCTTC. Translating it yields CASSYGTYNEQFF.

The chain couples TRBV25-1 to TRBJ1-4; 9 nucleotides agree with TRBD1. Looked up from germline, CDR1 is MGHDK and CDR2 is SYGVNS. The CDR3 loop spans 13 amino acids. J lost 8 bases, V lost 7 bases, and 5 bases had no gene match. The CDR3 sequence: CASTGQGKEKLFF. The CDR3 coding sequence is TGTGCCAGCACCGGACAGGGGAAAGAAAAACTGTTTTTT.

V gene TRBV6-4 combines with J gene TRBJ2-7; 10 nucleotides align to TRBD2. V trimming: 0 bases; J trimming: 6 bases; junction bases outside the gene matches: 11. CDR1 is MRHNA, CDR2 SNTAGT, per germline. The CDR3 is 17 residues long. CDR3 in DNA: TGTGCCAGCAGTGACTCGAAGAAGCGGGAGGGCCCTGGCGAGCAGTACTTC. Its translation is CASSDSKKREGPGEQYF.

The rearrangement joins TRBV5-5 to TRBJ2-1; TRBD1 might be the D (5 bases). V gave up 2 bases and J gave up 4 bases, with 10 bases separating them. Germline CDR1 reads SGHKS; CDR2 reads YYEKEE (reference sequence). The CDR3 is 14 amino acids. CDR3 loop: CASSLYRSYNEQFF. CDR3 sequence (DNA): TGTGCCAGCAGCTTATACAGGTCATACAATGAGCAGTTCTTC.